This is a list of T cell receptor beta chains from one sample in a study of T cell responses to AZD1222 COVID-19 vaccine. Generated by immunoSEQ multiplex PCR, the TCRdb table keeps only in-frame clones and is missing some. The data show around 130,000 clones, 80% to 95% seen once. Sequencing was performed on peripheral blood, taken 28 days after the second AZD1222 dose. These receptors were obtained from an adult who received the AZD1222 COVID-19 vaccine. CDR3s leave out the opening cysteine and the closing phenylalanine or tryptophan. Fields, in order: J gene, V gene, CDR3 protein.

J: TRBJ1-2; V: TRBV28; CDR3: ASSLEGQGYGYT
J: TRBJ1-1; V: TRBV7-8; CDR3: ASSALGSEGTEAF
J: TRBJ1-2; V: TRBV30; CDR3: ACQQGAGGYT
J: TRBJ2-3; V: TRBV20-1; CDR3: SASLREGTDTQY
J: TRBJ1-2; V: TRBV18; CDR3: ASSPSPATGGAAVGYGYT
J: TRBJ1-2; V: TRBV2; CDR3: ASSGTGGPLNYGYT
J: TRBJ2-7; V: TRBV30; CDR3: ACPAAFYEQY
J: TRBJ1-4; V: TRBV7-9; CDR3: ASSASSEWPNEKLF
J: TRBJ1-1; V: TRBV7-3; CDR3: ASSWGQDTEAF
J: TRBJ2-2; V: TRBV2; CDR3: ASQSQGANTGELF
J: TRBJ2-1; V: TRBV4-1; CDR3: ASSQVAGASEQF
J: TRBJ2-2; V: TRBV21-1; CDR3: ASSRNRDRGTGELF
J: TRBJ1-3; V: TRBV19; CDR3: ASRATGGTDTIY
J: TRBJ1-5; V: TRBV2; CDR3: ASSDFRARQPQH
J: TRBJ1-1; V: TRBV10-3; CDR3: AISESRGSDTEAF
J: TRBJ1-5; V: TRBV7-8; CDR3: ASSRLDRGNQPQH
J: TRBJ2-1; V: TRBV11-3; CDR3: ASSPSLAGGNEQF
J: TRBJ1-2; V: TRBV12-3/TRBV12-4; CDR3: ASTLGGSYT
J: TRBJ2-3; V: TRBV11-2; CDR3: ASSGRDIADTQY
J: TRBJ1-5; V: TRBV6-5; CDR3: ASRRQGSNQPQH
J: TRBJ1-4; V: TRBV30; CDR3: AWSAPTGANEKLF
J: TRBJ1-2; V: TRBV3-1/TRBV3-2; CDR3: ASSQDGLEGGYT
J: TRBJ2-3; V: TRBV5-1; CDR3: ASSLGQGQADTQY
J: TRBJ2-1; V: TRBV5-6; CDR3: ASSLLLINEQF
J: TRBJ1-1; V: TRBV14; CDR3: ASSQRKGNTEAF
J: TRBJ1-5; V: TRBV12-3/TRBV12-4; CDR3: ASSRQGNQPQH
J: TRBJ1-2; V: TRBV2; CDR3: ASSLGTGEGYT
J: TRBJ2-2; V: TRBV5-4; CDR3: ASNPWQNTGELF
J: TRBJ2-3; V: TRBV7-8; CDR3: ASSLILGGARDTQY
J: TRBJ2-7; V: TRBV2; CDR3: ASALRSLRGRASPSYEQY
J: TRBJ2-1; V: TRBV15; CDR3: ATSRDRGLAGGNEQF
J: TRBJ1-6; V: TRBV5-8; CDR3: ASSIQGRNSPLH
J: TRBJ1-5; V: TRBV5-5; CDR3: ASSPRGDQPQH
J: TRBJ1-1; V: TRBV6-5; CDR3: ASRVIKTPNTEAF
J: TRBJ2-1; V: TRBV6-5; CDR3: ASTSGTSVNNEQF
J: TRBJ2-1; V: TRBV20-1; CDR3: SARVYNEQF
J: TRBJ1-1; V: TRBV27; CDR3: ASRAAEAGTTEAF
J: TRBJ1-4; V: TRBV19; CDR3: ASRGLTGNNEKLF
J: TRBJ1-1; V: TRBV12-3/TRBV12-4; CDR3: AGRADMNTEAF
J: TRBJ1-1; V: TRBV10-3; CDR3: AIRNLGLNTEAF
J: TRBJ1-6; V: TRBV6-1; CDR3: ASSKQDNSPLH
J: TRBJ1-4; V: TRBV7-9; CDR3: ASSLYSTNEKLF
J: TRBJ1-5; V: TRBV19; CDR3: ASSDRDDQPQH
J: TRBJ1-4; V: TRBV5-1; CDR3: ASSRTGDSEKLF
J: TRBJ2-5; V: TRBV5-1; CDR3: ASSLTSAQETQY
J: TRBJ2-1; V: TRBV2; CDR3: ASSEVSSSSGGEQF
J: TRBJ1-1; V: TRBV11-3; CDR3: ASSLEGETAAF
J: TRBJ2-2; V: TRBV7-3; CDR3: ASSVNSGVTGELF
J: TRBJ2-4; V: TRBV3-1/TRBV3-2; CDR3: ASSPALSTSKNIQY
J: TRBJ1-5; V: TRBV30; CDR3: AWSLGQMNQPQH
J: TRBJ1-2; V: TRBV28; CDR3: ATVPGRGYGYT
J: TRBJ1-1; V: TRBV6-2/TRBV6-3; CDR3: ASSSRSEAF
J: TRBJ1-6; V: TRBV30; CDR3: AWTGLGGNSPLH
J: TRBJ1-1; V: TRBV6-5; CDR3: ASSYSWTGGVTEAF
J: TRBJ2-2; V: TRBV2; CDR3: ASPVDSTNTGELF
J: TRBJ2-7; V: TRBV6-5; CDR3: ASRTRGAYEQY
J: TRBJ2-1; V: TRBV24-1; CDR3: ATSDNQGSYNEQF